The following is a T cell receptor (beta chain) sequence with its context. The time point: persistent/refractory GD, antithyroid drugs over 5 years with positive TRAb. Scientists built the TCR library using RNA that was extracted from PBMCs. This entry comes from a study of regulatory T cells in long-lasting Graves disease. V dropped 3 bases and J dropped 7 bases, with 15 bases sitting between them. This CDR3 is built from 14 residues. HTBI primers from iRepertoire and Arm-PCR of CDR3 regions yielded the TCR beta libraries. TCRdb analysed the multiplex PCR reads with MiXCR anew, one entry per CDR3 protein. The sample records about 470,000 distinct CDR3 sequences, under 25% being singletons.

The sequence was collected from a female donor with Graves disease. Material: peripheral blood mononuclear cells (PBMCs), obtained when the disease was refractory, from a patient treated with antithyroid drugs. This chain connects TRBV12-3 or TRBV12-4 to TRBJ1-2, with D unresolved. CDR3 amino acids: CASSFRGSGSGYTF. The CDR3 coding sequence is TGTGCCAGCAGTTTTCGAGGGAGCGGGAGTGGCTACACCTTC.